This entry is about one T cell receptor (beta chain). Its specific antigen is unknown. No much larger clone exists at a distance of one base, and base qualities are not known. For sequencing of the TCRbeta CDR3 region, genomic DNA was extracted from the sorted cells. The immunoSEQ Assay was used to sequence the TCRbeta CDR3 regions. Sourced from immuneACCESS, this table was stored by TCRdb with only in-frame sequences that have V and J called. A share of the clones is absent; for the studies checked, an unresolved V gene accounts for under half, and the remainder has no known explanation. A total of around 70,000 clones appear in this sample, 65% to 90% of them only once. The top ten clones comprise about 0.57% of the sample. The data stem from a study of OX40 agonist ivuxolimab in advanced cancers. A note on the overall study: Ivuxolimab, which targeted the costimulatory receptor OX40 (CD134), was an agonistic, fully human IgG2 monoclonal antibody. Intravenous ivuxolimab was administered to patients every 2 weeks at six dose levels: 0.01, 0.1, 0.3, 1.5, 3 and 10 mg/kg. Of the 50 to 55 patients in dose escalation, about 20 had hepatocellular carcinoma, some 15 had melanoma, 9 had renal cell carcinoma and 9 had head and neck cancer. In the dose-escalation cohort, roughly 80% of patients were male, and the mean age was roughly 60 years, with a range of roughly 20 to 80. Patients were allowed to have had prior anti-PD-1, anti-PD-L1 or anti-CTLA-4 therapy, and approximately 40% of the dose-escalation patients had been treated with checkpoint inhibitors. Partial responses occurred in three dose-escalation patients: two with cutaneous melanoma and one with hepatocellular carcinoma. The point of sequencing TCRbeta in the periphery was to test whether ivuxolimab changed TCR sequence diversity and drove clonal T-cell expansion. The paper covers the monotherapy dose-escalation part of the phase I ivuxolimab trial, which included N of about 50 patients.

The trial excluded patients who had a history of autoimmune disease or were on systemic immunosuppression. In every dose cohort, peripheral blood was drawn for TCR sequencing at baseline, cycle 4 day 1, and cycle 7 day 1. The samples were drawn from a first-in-human, open-label, multicenter phase I dose-escalation trial of ivuxolimab. Adults with locally advanced or metastatic melanoma, renal cell, hepatocellular, or head and neck squamous cell carcinoma were enrolled in the trial. Before TCR sequencing, CD4+ T cells and CD8+ T cells from peripheral blood were sorted into separate populations. What the study reported, not specific to this receptor: In partial responders in the 0.1-3.0 mg/kg groups, normalized peripheral clonal expansion was found to be among the lowest, especially among CD8+ T cells. After ivuxolimab, expanded clones were on average more numerous among CD8+ T cells than among CD4+ T cells. Antigen specificity was not determined for the clonally expanded peripheral T cells. Clonal expansion of both CD4+ and CD8+ blood T cells was observed from baseline to week 6 at doses 0.1 to 3.0 mg/kg. Low levels of normalized T-cell clonal expansion were also shown by some nonresponding patients.

The TCR was taken from an adult with an advanced solid tumor such as melanoma, head and neck, liver or kidney cancer. This specimen was CD4+ or CD8+ T cells sorted from blood, taken in a trial of the OX40 agonist ivuxolimab.

For the CDR3, the sequence is CASQGTGANVLTF. The DNA is TGTGCCAGTCAAGGTACAGGGGCCAACGTCCTGACTTTC. The chain links TRBV2 with TRBJ2-6, with no confidently assigned D gene. Via the germline V gene, CDR1 is SNHLY and CDR2 FYNNEI. The cysteine opens and the phenylalanine closes a CDR3 of 13 amino acids. CDR3 DNA is the only sequence kept; it has 39 bases, read in frame from the first base. The germline ends are 10 bases apart after V is trimmed by 9 bases and J by 4 bases.